This paragraph covers one TCR beta chain sequence. Methods used by the authors: The assay estimated nucleated cells by amplifying reference gene primers. Produced via immunoSEQ multiplex PCR; TCRdb's table is partial and in-frame only. D and trimming come from the DNA, and the V and J calls and clone size come from that table. The sample carries roughly 180,000 clones, approximately 90% recorded once. The data are from a study of blood T cell repertoires in COVID-19. Study as a whole: The United States, Italy and Spain were the sources of the acute and convalescent COVID-19 samples. The cDNA or gDNA used as material had been derived from T cells, B-cell-depleted T cells, or PBMCs.

This CDR3 has 13 residues. V was clipped by 2 bases and J by 5 bases, with 10 bases between them. Looked up from germline, CDR1 is KGHSH and CDR2 is LQKENI. This sequence originates from a woman between 25 and 40 years old with active or convalescent COVID-19. The chain joins TRBV18 to TRBJ2-7; D is possibly TRBD2 (6 bases). The specimen sequenced was peripheral blood. The CDR3 nucleotides are TGTGCCAGCTCACCAATCCGGGAGAACGAGCAGTACTTC. Residues: CASSPIRENEQYF.